These 21 T cell receptor beta chains share one sample of origin, sequenced in a study of blood T cell repertoires in COVID-19. Clones were read by immunoSEQ multiplex PCR, and TCRdb kept only the in-frame ones, dropping some. The data contain under 300,000 clones, 75% to 95% of them seen just once; the ten biggest clones take up around 1.8%. What was sequenced was PBMCs or T cells enriched from blood (not recorded which). The receptor source for this set is a woman under 30 who had recovered from COVID-19.

CDR3 protein: CASSPRQGLKLDGYTF. The CDR3 nucleotides are TGTGCCAGCAGCCCCCGACAGGGATTAAAACTGGATGGCTACACCTTC. This chain links TRBV9 with TRBJ1-2, with 7 bases lining up with TRBD1. Germline assignment: CDR1 SGDLS and CDR2 YYNGEE. The junction had 15 bases not matched to a gene; V was cut back by 4 bases and J by 6 bases. The CDR3 runs 16 residues.

The V and J genes are TRBV19 and TRBJ1-5; TRBD1 might be the D (6 bases). In germline, CDR1 is LNHDA, CDR2 SQIVND (reference sequence). The CDR3 is made up of 15 amino acids. The ends were cut back, 0 bases at V and 3 bases at J, with 9 bases in the middle. CDR3 sequence (DNA): TGTGCCAGTAGTATAGAAGGGACACCCAATCAGCCCCAGCATTTT. As protein: CASSIEGTPNQPQHF. The full variable domain, completed using reference TRBV19 and TRBJ1-5, is DGGITQSPKYLFRKEGQNVTLSCEQNLNHDAMYWYRQDPGQGLRLIYYSQIVNDFQKGDIAEGYSVSREKKESFPLTVTSAQKNPTAFYLCASSIEGTPNQPQHFGDGTRLSIL.

The genes are TRBV6-4 and TRBJ1-5; 8 nucleotides line up with TRBD1. V dropped 10 bases and J dropped 2; count of bases not matched to a gene: 13. There are 16 residues in the CDR3. CDR1 is MRHNA, CDR2 SNTAGT, per germline. CDR3 DNA sequence: TGTGCCACGGGCTATAGAACAGGGGGAGGCAATCAGCCCCAGCATTTT. This encodes CATGYRTGGGNQPQHF.

The rearrangement joins TRBV9 to TRBJ2-4; 9 bases are a match to TRBD2. Looked up from germline, CDR1 is SGDLS and CDR2 is YYNGEE. This CDR3 has 17 residues. Unmatched junction bases numbered 9, after V lost 3 bases and J lost 2 bases. DNA for the CDR3: TGTGCCAGCAGCGGTAGCGGGGGAACGGCGTCCAAAAACATTCAGTACTTC. This encodes CASSGSGGTASKNIQYF.

The rearrangement uses TRBV3-1 (or the pseudogene TRBV3-2) and TRBJ2-7, with TRBD1 matching over 8 bases. From germline, CDR1 is LGHDT and CDR2 YNNKEL (reference sequence). This CDR3 has 16 residues. V dropped 1 base and J dropped 2; count of bases not matched to a gene: 7. In DNA form, the CDR3 reads TGTGCCAGCAGCCAAGGACCGACAGGGGCTCCCTACGAGCAGTACTTC. Protein sequence: CASSQGPTGAPYEQYF.

This chain links TRBV7-9 with TRBJ2-7; tentatively, D is TRBD1 (8 bases). V dropped 2 bases and J dropped 5 bases, with 13 bases sitting between them. This CDR3 is 14 amino acids long. Germline CDR1 SEHNR, CDR2 FQNEAQ (reference sequence). This chain's CDR3 is CASSLSTGGDEQYF. The CDR3 DNA follows: TGTGCCAGCAGCTTAAGTACAGGGGGGGACGAGCAGTACTTC.

The chain has TRBV5-6 and TRBJ1-2; 7 positions match TRBD1. Trimming cost V 0 bases and J 8 bases; bases outside gene matches: 16. CDR1 and CDR2 from the germline V gene are SGHDT and YYEEEE. There are 17 residues in the CDR3. Here the CDR3 DNA reads TGTGCCAGCAGCTTGGCCCCACAGGGACAGCTGGAGGAAGGCTACACCTTC. Its protein product is CASSLAPQGQLEEGYTF.

This clone appeared once. The rearrangement uses TRBV6-5 and TRBJ1-1; 7 positions match TRBD1. V lost 8 bases, J lost 10 bases, and 10 bases stayed unmatched. In germline, CDR1 is MNHEY, CDR2 SVGAGI. The CDR3 runs to 12 residues. CDR3 amino acids: CASSSTGRGAFF. CDR3 DNA sequence: TGTGCCAGCTCGTCGACAGGGAGAGGAGCTTTCTTT.

V gene TRBV19 combines with J gene TRBJ2-1, with 9 bases lining up with TRBD1. The CDR3 consists of 15 residues. After removal of 3 bases from V and 3 bases from J, the junction contained 3 bases not matched to a gene. Germline CDR1 and CDR2: LNHDA and SQIVND (reference sequence). The CDR3, as DNA: TGTGCCAGTAGTATCTCGGACAGGGGCTACAATGAGCAGTTCTTC. It yields the protein CASSISDRGYNEQFF.

The CDR3 DNA follows: TGTGCCAGCAGCTTGACGAGGAACGATGGCTACACCTTC. It encodes CASSLTRNDGYTF. The rearrangement joins TRBV7-6 to TRBJ1-2; no firm D call. The CDR3 runs to 13 residues. Germline CDR1 and CDR2: SGHVS and FNYEAQ. The V gene lost 3 bases and the J gene lost 6 bases, with 11 bases spanning the gap.

The chain uses TRBV11-3 and TRBJ2-2; D gene ambiguous. Per the germline V gene, CDR1 is SGHNT and CDR2 is YENEEA. CDR3 length equals 12 residues. Trimming shortened V by 4 bases and J by 3 bases, and 3 bases separated the two germline ends. The CDR3 is CASSSYTGELFF. CDR3 DNA sequence: TGTGCCAGCAGCTCTTACACCGGGGAGCTGTTTTTT.

The gene calls are TRBV5-4 and TRBJ2-3; D may be TRBD2 (6 bases). The CDR3 runs to 16 residues. With 3 bases removed from V and 2 bases from J, the gap between germline ends came to 16 bases. Germline values: CDR1 SGHNT, CDR2 YYREEE (reference sequence). This chain's CDR3 is CASSWGKLANTDTQYF. For the CDR3, the DNA is TGTGCCAGCAGCTGGGGCAAACTAGCTAACACAGATACGCAGTATTTT.

The chain uses TRBV6-2 or TRBV6-3 and TRBJ1-2; the D gene is possibly TRBD1 (6 bases). Germline CDR1 and CDR2: MNHEY and SVGEGT. Trimming stripped 4 bases from V and 7 bases from J, with 16 bases between. There are 14 residues in the CDR3. The CDR3 region has the DNA TGTGCCAGCAGTTTACCGACAGGAATAGGTGGCTACACCTTC. Translated: CASSLPTGIGGYTF.

The genes are TRBV9 and TRBJ2-1, with 10 bases fitting TRBD2. Unmatched junction bases numbered 9, after V lost 0 bases and J lost 0 bases. In germline, CDR1 is SGDLS, CDR2 YYNGEE. The CDR3 runs to 19 residues. The CDR3 is CASSVVGRPSGSSYNEQFF. The DNA of the CDR3 is TGTGCCAGCAGCGTAGTAGGGAGGCCTAGCGGGAGCTCCTACAATGAGCAGTTCTTC. The complete variable domain, with remaining parts taken from reference TRBV9 and TRBJ2-1, reads DSGVTQTPKHLITATGQRVTLRCSPRSGDLSVYWYQQSLDQGLQFLIQYYNGEERAKGNILERFSAQQFPDLHSELNLSSLELGDSALYFCASSVVGRPSGSSYNEQFFGPGTRLTVL.

This clone has only one observation. The genes are TRBV7-3 and TRBJ1-1; 7 nucleotides agree with TRBD1. The junction had 9 bases not matched to a gene; V was cut back by 7 bases and J by 4 bases. In germline, CDR1 is SGHTA, CDR2 FQGTGA. This CDR3 contains 14 residues. CDR3 coding DNA: TGTGCCAGCACCTTGACAGGGTATAGCACTGAAGCTTTCTTT. The encoded protein is CASTLTGYSTEAFF.

The V gene is TRBV4-3, the J gene TRBJ2-3; D may be TRBD2 (5 bases). The CDR3 has 15 residues. From germline, CDR1 is LGHNA and CDR2 YSLEER. V was cut by 1 base and J by 1 base, with 9 bases left in between. The CDR3 DNA follows: TGCGCCAGCAGCCAAGGGACTGCCCGCACAGATACGCAGTATTTT. It specifies CASSQGTARTDTQYF.

Written as DNA, the CDR3 is TGTGCCACCAGCAGGTCCCGGGAGGGCGGGGAGACCCAGTACTTC. It encodes CATSRSREGGETQYF. The chain carries TRBV15 and TRBJ2-5; the match to TRBD2 covers 8 bases. The CDR3 totals 15 residues. The trim removed 3 bases at V and 5 bases at J, leaving 8 bases unmatched. Germline values: CDR1 LNHNV, CDR2 YYDKDF (reference sequence).

The chain has TRBV2 and TRBJ1-5; D is possibly TRBD1 (5 bases). The V end lost 5 bases, the J end lost 6 bases, and 14 bases lay between the germline ends. The CDR3 consists of 14 residues. Germline V CDR1 and CDR2: SNHLY, FYNNEI. The CDR3 sequence: CASSSGLVGQPQHF. The CDR3 nucleotides read TGTGCCAGCAGTTCGGGACTGGTAGGTCAGCCCCAGCATTTT. Combining the CDR3 with reference TRBV2 and TRBJ1-5 gives the whole variable domain EPEVTQTPSHQVTQMGQEVILRCVPISNHLYFYWYRQILGQKVEFLVSFYNNEISEKSEIFDDQFSVERPDGSNFTLKIRSTKLEDSAMYFCASSSGLVGQPQHFGDGTRLSIL.

The chain couples TRBV18 to TRBJ1-2; 9 bases line up with TRBD1. Per germline, CDR1 KGHSH and CDR2 LQKENI. The CDR3 length is 14 residues. The ends lost 8 bases at V and 9 bases at J; junction bases unmatched: 13. CDR3 amino acids: CASNAGQGPYRYTF. The CDR3 bases are TGTGCCAGCAACGCGGGACAGGGTCCTTATCGCTACACCTTC.

This chain joins TRBV7-6 and TRBJ1-6; TRBD1 matches at 8 bases. V gave up 4 bases and J gave up 4 bases; unmatched junction bases: 3. This CDR3 has 15 residues. The germline gives CDR1 SGHVS, CDR2 FNYEAQ. The CDR3 sequence is CASSYRQGYNSPLHF. CDR3 bases: TGTGCCAGCAGCTATCGACAGGGGTATAATTCACCCCTCCACTTT.

This chain uses TRBV19 with TRBJ1-1, with a tentative D call TRBD1 (5 bases). CDR1 and CDR2 from the germline V gene are LNHDA and SQIVND (reference sequence). The CDR3 is 15 residues long. Trimming removed 8 bases at V and 0 bases at J, with 16 bases between. The CDR3 bases are TGTGCCAGTCGGAAATTAGGCAGGGTGAACACTGAAGCTTTCTTT. Amino acid sequence: CASRKLGRVNTEAFF.